A selection of T cell receptor beta chains follows, all from one sample in a study of cytomegalovirus exposure and HLA in healthy donors. Data came from immunoSEQ multiplex PCR; TCRdb stores just in-frame clones and leaves some out. The table has roughly 100,000 clones, roughly 15% seen once. The source material was PBMCs. The receptors come from a female donor in good health and CMV-seronegative. Both conserved end residues are part of each CDR3. Fields, in order: J gene, D gene, clone size, V gene, CDR3 DNA, CDR3 protein. A D gene is named only where the DNA matches it firmly. Clone size appears in some rows only: once, few, many, or a class for an expanded clone.

>TRBJ1-3|.|.|TRBV12-5
TGTGCTAGTGGTAAAAGCCCCCGGGACATTGCATATTTT
CASGKSPRDIAYF
>TRBJ2-7|.|few|TRBV28
TGTGCCAGCAGTTTCGGGACATACTACGAGCAGTACTTC
CASSFGTYYEQYF
>TRBJ2-7|TRBD1|few|TRBV7-9
TGTGCCAGCAGCCTGAAGGGGACAGGGATTTACGAGCAGTACTTC
CASSLKGTGIYEQYF
>TRBJ1-2|.|.|TRBV25-1
TGTGCCAGCAGCTACAGGGTCGACTATGGCTACACCTTC
CASSYRVDYGYTF
>TRBJ1-1|.|few|TRBV30
TGTGCCTGGAGCCCAGGGGTTGGGTACACTGAAGCTTTCTTT
CAWSPGVGYTEAFF
>TRBJ1-2|.|.|TRBV5-6
TGTGCCAGCAGCTTACAGGGTGTCCATGGCTACACCTTC
CASSLQGVHGYTF
>TRBJ2-5|TRBD2|.|TRBV4-3
TGCGCCAGCAGCCAAGGAATTGCGGGCGGGGGAGAGCAAGAGACCCAGTACTTC
CASSQGIAGGGEQETQYF
>TRBJ1-1|.|.|TRBV14
TGTGCCAGCAGCCAAGCTGGGGCATACACTGAAGCTTTCTTT
CASSQAGAYTEAFF
>TRBJ1-2|.|.|TRBV7-9
TGTGCCAGCAGCTTGGGCGGGGAATATGGCTACACCTTC
CASSLGGEYGYTF
>TRBJ2-1|TRBD2|few|TRBV7-7
TGTGCTAGCAGCCCTGGGGCTAGCGGGGTCGATGAGCAGTTCTTC
CASSPGASGVDEQFF
>TRBJ2-7|TRBD2|few|TRBV28
TGTGCCAGCAGTTTGCGACCTAGCGGGAGCTCCTACGAGCAGTACTTC
CASSLRPSGSSYEQYF
>TRBJ1-2|.|.|TRBV4-3
TGCGCCAGCAGCCACGGACAGTCTAACTATGGCTACACCTTC
CASSHGQSNYGYTF
>TRBJ2-1|.|once|TRBV28
TGTGCCAGCAGTTTAAGGGGCAGGGTCGTTGGCAATGAGCAGTTCTTC
CASSLRGRVVGNEQFF
>TRBJ2-1|TRBD2|.|TRBV10-1
TGCGCCAGCAGTGAGTCGACTAGCGGGGGGGTATACAATGAGCAGTTCTTC
CASSESTSGGVYNEQFF
>TRBJ2-1|TRBD2|many|TRBV6-5
TGTGCCAGCAGTAGGACTAGCGGGGGGGTAGATGAGCAGTTCTTC
CASSRTSGGVDEQFF
>TRBJ2-2|.|.|TRBV11-2
TGTGCCAGCAGCTTATCGTACACCGGGGAGCTGTTTTTT
CASSLSYTGELFF
>TRBJ2-7|TRBD2|few|TRBV13
TGTGCCAGCAGCTCCGGACTAGCGGGAGCGCCACTATCCTACGAGCAGTACTTC
CASSSGLAGAPLSYEQYF
>TRBJ2-7|TRBD2|few|TRBV29-1
TGCAGCGTACGTGAGGGACTATCCACGTCCTACGAGCAGTACTTC
CSVREGLSTSYEQYF
>TRBJ1-4|.|.|TRBV5-6
TGTGCCAGCAGCTGGGGGGGATCCACTAATGAAAAACTGTTTTTT
CASSWGGSTNEKLFF
>TRBJ2-7|.|few|TRBV5-8
TGTGCCAGTGTAGCGCTACCCTACGAGCAGTACTTC
CASVALPYEQYF
>TRBJ2-7|TRBD2|.|TRBV28
TGTGCCAGCAGTTTACCGACTAGCGGGACCTACGAGCAGTACTTC
CASSLPTSGTYEQYF
>TRBJ1-5|TRBD1|few|TRBV29-1
TGCAGCGCCACGACAGGGAACAATCAGCCCCAGCATTTT
CSATTGNNQPQHF
>TRBJ2-7|.|few|TRBV6-5
TGTGCCAGCAGTTTCGGGCGCGGAGGGGCCTACGAGCAGTACTTC
CASSFGRGGAYEQYF
>TRBJ1-1|.|few|TRBV6-1
TGTGCCAGCAGTGAAACGAGGGTGAACACTGAAGCTTTCTTT
CASSETRVNTEAFF
>TRBJ1-1|TRBD1|.|TRBV5-6
TGTGCCAGCAGCTTGGGCTACAGGGGGTTGGCCACTGAAGCTTTCTTT
CASSLGYRGLATEAFF
>TRBJ2-1|TRBD1|.|TRBV10-3
TGTGCCATCAGTGAGGACAGGGGACTGTTCAATGAGCAGTTCTTC
CAISEDRGLFNEQFF
>TRBJ2-7|.|few|TRBV4-3
TGCGCCAGCAGCCAAACGACAGGTCCCGAGCAGTACTTC
CASSQTTGPEQYF